One sample yielded the 12 T cell receptor beta chains listed below, sequenced in a study of T cell repertoires in cytomegalovirus infection. No antigen has been identified for these receptors. TCRdb re-called the reads with MiXCR, one entry per CDR3 protein. The repertoire holds approximately 990,000 distinct CDR3 sequences, with approximately 31% as singletons. Sequences were derived from cultured CD8+ T cells from PBMCs, sampled from culture after CMV antigen stimulation. The receptors come from a human donor in good health (CMV status not recorded). Some clones in this sample may be carry-over from other donors' samples.

The chain uses TRBV27 and TRBJ1-2, with a tentative D call TRBD1 (6 bases). The V and J ends lost 5 bases and 2 bases respectively, with 15 bases between them. Germline assignment: CDR1 MNHEY and CDR2 SMNVEV (reference sequence). The length of the CDR3 is 15 residues. The chain's CDR3 is CASSTGGGANYGYTF. For the CDR3, the DNA is TGTGCCAGCAGTACAGGCGGGGGGGCCAACTATGGCTACACCTTC.

This clonotype was counted ten times or more. The chain joins TRBV4-1 to TRBJ2-1; D unresolved. The CDR3 totals 16 residues. CDR1 and CDR2 from the germline V gene are MGHRA and YSYEKL. Deletions cut 4 bases from V and 8 bases from J, with 21 bases between. CDR3 sequence: CASSRTSLAPLDEQFF. The CDR3 DNA is TGCGCCAGCAGCCGGACCAGCTTGGCCCCCCTTGATGAGCAGTTCTTC.

The chain has TRBV4-2 and TRBJ2-7; a weak D match, TRBD2 (7 bases). This CDR3 has 15 amino acids. In germline, CDR1 is LGHNA, CDR2 YNFKEQ. Trimming shortened V by 1 base and J by 2 bases, and 12 bases separated the two germline ends. CDR3 residues: CASSQGKGGAYEQYF. CDR3 nucleotides: TGTGCCAGCAGCCAAGGAAAGGGGGGGGCCTACGAGCAGTACTTC.

The chain has TRBV4-3 and TRBJ2-3, with D hard to call. V lost 0 bases to trimming and J lost 4 bases, with 20 bases between them. This CDR3 spans 18 amino acids. Germline V lookup: CDR1 LGHNA, CDR2 YSLEER. The CDR3 DNA sequence: TGCGCCAGCAGCCAAGATCAGACAAAGTTTAGTGTCGCAGATACGCAGTATTTT. It specifies CASSQDQTKFSVADTQYF.

This clonotype came up a few times. The chain uses TRBV25-1 and TRBJ1-4, with D tentatively TRBD1 (5 bases). The ends were cut back, 0 bases at V and 0 bases at J, with 23 bases in the middle. This CDR3 is built from 21 residues. Germline CDR1 MGHDK, CDR2 SYGVNS. CDR3 residues: CASSEYPLQATGVATNEKLFF. In nucleotides, the CDR3 is TGTGCCAGCAGTGAATACCCCCTCCAAGCAACAGGCGTGGCAACTAATGAAAAACTGTTTTTT.

This chain uses TRBV5-5 with TRBJ1-3; TRBD1 matches 10 bases. The CDR3 runs to 18 residues. V shed 0 bases and J 0 bases; nucleotides not matched to a gene: 6. Germline-derived CDR1 and CDR2 are SGHKS and YYEKEE (reference sequence). CDR3 DNA sequence: TGTGCCAGCAGCTTGGCCACCGGGACAGGGGTCTCTGGAAACACCATATATTTT. Its translation is CASSLATGTGVSGNTIYF.

The gene calls are TRBV5-4 and TRBJ1-1; D ambiguous. Germline V gene lookup returns CDR1 SGHNT and CDR2 YYREEE (reference sequence). There are 11 residues in the CDR3. V lost 9 bases to trimming and J lost 3 bases, with 9 bases between them. CDR3 nucleotides: TGTGCCACCACGGGGTACACTGAAGCTTTCTTT. It encodes CATTGYTEAFF. The whole variable domain, remainder taken from reference TRBV5-4 and TRBJ1-1, is ETGVTQSPTHLIKTRGQQVTLRCSSQSGHNTVSWYQQALGQGPQFIFQYYREEENGRGNFPPRFSGLQFPNYSSELNVNALELDDSALYLCATTGYTEAFFGQGTRLTVV.

This CDR3 reads CASSESRGATEAFF. The CDR3 nucleotides read TGCGCCAGCAGTGAGTCAAGGGGGGCCACTGAAGCTTTCTTT. The chain uses TRBV10-2 and TRBJ1-1, with D possibly being TRBD1 (6 bases). The CDR3 is 14 amino acids. The V and J ends lost 0 bases and 4 bases respectively, with 9 bases between them. Germline V CDR1 and CDR2: WSHSY, SAAADI.

Details on this clonotype: This may stem from a read error, because a much larger clone lies one nucleotide away. This rearrangement joins TRBV12-3 or TRBV12-4 to TRBJ2-3, with 12 bases identical to TRBD2. V lost 7 bases, J lost 0 bases, and 11 bases stayed unmatched. This CDR3 has 18 amino acids. In DNA, the CDR3 is TGTGCCAGCACCAGAGGACTAGCGGGGAGGACTAGCACAGATACGCAGTATTTT. Translation: CASTRGLAGRTSTDTQYF.

This chain uses TRBV12-3 or TRBV12-4 with TRBJ2-5, with D hard to call. V lost 2 bases, J lost 4 bases, and 8 bases lay in between. The CDR3 totals 13 residues. CDR3 nucleotide sequence: TGTGCCAGCAGTTTAAGAGCCTCAGAGACCCAGTACTTC. Amino acids: CASSLRASETQYF.

V gene TRBV19 combines with J gene TRBJ2-1; 10 bases agree with TRBD2. The CDR3 is made up of 15 amino acids. Germline CDR1 is LNHDA and CDR2 is SQIVND (reference sequence). With 5 bases clipped from V and 8 bases from J, the junction kept 9 bases outside the gene matches. Here the CDR3 DNA reads TGTGCCAGTAGTCTGGCACTAGCGGGGTGGGATGAGCAGTTCTTC. Translating it yields CASSLALAGWDEQFF.

This clonotype has a single count. J is TRBJ1-5 and V is TRBV6-6; D is perhaps TRBD1 (5 bases). V was clipped by 4 bases and J by 0 bases, with 16 bases between them. Germline V gene sequence: CDR1 MNHNY, CDR2 SVGAGI (reference sequence). The CDR3 is 17 amino acids. The CDR3 region is CASSLVGTGYSNQPQHF. The CDR3 DNA follows: TGTGCCAGCAGTTTGGTGGGGACGGGTTATAGCAATCAGCCCCAGCATTTT.